This T cell receptor (beta chain) was retrieved from a study of shared T cell receptors in the human thymus. The trim removed 11 bases at V and 3 bases at J, leaving 11 bases unmatched. The CDR3 has 15 amino acids. The V gene's germline CDR1 is SGHAT and CDR2 FQDESV (reference sequence). Libraries were prepared by immunoSEQ multiplex PCR; TCRdb keeps only in-frame clonotypes and omits some of them. The sample contains around 68,000 clones, about 95% of which appear only once. V is TRBV11-1 and J is TRBJ2-7; 12 bases are shared with TRBD1. Material for sequencing was thymocytes. The sequence came from a human donor. CDR3 sequence: CAGTGGNLDNYEQYF. CDR3 sequence (DNA): TGTGCCGGGACAGGGGGCAATCTGGACAACTACGAGCAGTACTTC.